The next 20 T cell receptor beta chains were all read from a single sample in a study of CD8 T cells in ankylosing spondylitis. TCRdb passed the 5' RACE reads through MiXCR, listing each CDR3 protein once. The sample holds around 220,000 distinct CDR3 sequences, roughly a tenth seen once. Source material: blood, either unsorted or a sorted T cell fraction (not recorded which). The receptors come from a male donor with ankylosing spondylitis or in good health (not recorded which).

V and J are TRBV10-3 and TRBJ1-5; TRBD1 agrees at 7 bases. Germline CDR1 is ENHRY and CDR2 is SYGVKD. The V gene end was trimmed by 2 bases and the J gene end by 5 bases; junction bases not matched to a gene: 6. CDR3 length: 15 residues. The CDR3 coding sequence is TGTGCCATCAGTGAGAGACAGGGCCCGGATCAGCCCCAGCATTTT. It yields the protein CAISERQGPDQPQHF.

Only a few counts were recorded for this clonotype. The genes are TRBV28 and TRBJ2-7, with a possible D match to TRBD1 (5 bases). The V end lost 5 bases, the J end lost 0 bases, and 11 bases lay between the germline ends. CDR1 is MDHEN, CDR2 SYDVKM, per germline. CDR3 length: 14 residues. The CDR3 coding sequence is TGTGCCAGCAGTCCGACAGAGAACTCCTACGAGCAGTACTTC. This gives the protein CASSPTENSYEQYF.

In this sample, this clonotype turned up a few times. The chain combines TRBV11-2 with TRBJ2-7; TRBD1 agrees at 7 bases. This CDR3 contains 14 residues. V lost 6 bases to trimming and J lost 2 bases; unmatched junction nucleotides: 7. Germline assignment: CDR1 SGHAT and CDR2 FQNNGV. The CDR3 protein is CASSSTGVAYEQYF. In DNA form, the CDR3 reads TGTGCCAGCAGTTCAACAGGGGTCGCCTACGAGCAGTACTTC.

The V call is TRBV29-1, the J call TRBJ2-3; 11 nucleotides align to TRBD2. This CDR3 is built from 20 residues. V lost 0 bases and J lost 2; bases outside the gene matches: 16. Germline assignment: CDR1 SQVTM and CDR2 ANQGSEA. The CDR3 region is CSVEDLTTSGARGATDTQYF. The DNA for the CDR3 is TGCAGCGTTGAAGATCTGACGACTAGCGGGGCTCGAGGGGCCACAGATACGCAGTATTTT.

This clonotype was picked up many times. The rearrangement links TRBV20-1 to TRBJ2-3, with D tentatively TRBD1 or TRBD2 (5 bases each). The CDR3 loop spans 15 amino acids. Germline V gene lookup returns CDR1 DFQATT and CDR2 SNEGSKA (reference sequence). The V end lost 3 bases, the J end lost 2 bases, and 15 bases lay between the germline ends. The CDR3 loop reads CSASQADKITDTQYF. As DNA, the CDR3 is TGCAGTGCTAGTCAAGCGGACAAAATCACAGATACGCAGTATTTT.

The sample holds a few counts of this clonotype. The V call is TRBV3-1, the J call TRBJ1-5; D is perhaps TRBD1 (5 bases). V shed 2 bases and J shed 9 bases, with 14 bases lying between them. Per germline, CDR1 LGHDT and CDR2 YNNKEL (reference sequence). The CDR3 loop spans 14 amino acids. The CDR3 DNA reads as TGTGCCAGCAGCCAAAGTACAAGTGGGGCGCCCCAGCATTTT. Protein: CASSQSTSGAPQHF.

This clonotype was detected ten times or more. A much larger clone sits a single nucleotide away, making a read error possible. The chain employs TRBV12-3 or TRBV12-4 and TRBJ1-1, with D tentatively TRBD1 (6 bases). The CDR3 totals 14 residues. V lost 2 bases and J 1 base, leaving 8 bases between the germline ends. The CDR3 sequence: CASSLQTGNTEAFF. CDR3 in DNA: TGTGCCAGCAGTTTACAGACAGGGAACACTGAAGCTTTCTTT.

This clonotype was detected many times. The chain employs TRBV28 and TRBJ2-1, with D perhaps being TRBD1 or TRBD2 (6 bases each). V shed 8 bases and J shed 4 bases, with 15 bases lying between them. CDR3 length equals 14 residues. Germline-derived CDR1 and CDR2 are MDHEN and SYDVKM. The CDR3 sequence: CASGAGGRYNEQFF. For the CDR3, the DNA is TGTGCCAGCGGGGCTGGGGGGCGATACAATGAGCAGTTCTTC.

The J gene is TRBJ2-5, the V gene TRBV5-1; D gene ambiguous. This CDR3 is 15 amino acids long. Trimming left V 1 base short and J 2 bases short, with 12 bases between. Germline lookup yields CDR1 SGHRS and CDR2 YFSETQ. The CDR3 here is CASSLLGSQQETQYF. The DNA of the CDR3 is TGCGCCAGCAGCTTGTTAGGATCACAGCAAGAGACCCAGTACTTC.

This clonotype has at least ten counts. The J gene is TRBJ2-1, the V gene TRBV5-1; D assignment may be TRBD1 or TRBD2 (6 bases each). The CDR3 spans 14 residues. Germline values: CDR1 SGHRS, CDR2 YFSETQ. V was pared by 3 bases and J by 2 bases, with 9 bases between. The CDR3 protein is CASSSGDTYNEQFF. For the CDR3, the DNA is TGCGCCAGCAGCTCGGGGGACACCTACAATGAGCAGTTCTTC.

This clonotype was recorded many times. The rearrangement links TRBV5-6 to TRBJ1-1; TRBD1 might be the D (5 bases). Germline CDR1 and CDR2: SGHDT and YYEEEE. CDR3 length equals 16 residues. Trimming shortened V by 0 bases and J by 3 bases, and 15 bases separated the two germline ends. For the CDR3, the DNA is TGTGCCAGCAGCTTGGCCCCAGGGCAGGTATACACTGAAGCTTTCTTT. It encodes CASSLAPGQVYTEAFF.

On this clonotype: A much more abundant neighbour one base away suggests this may be a read error. The chain has TRBV29-1 and TRBJ1-4, with D possibly matching TRBD1 (5 bases). CDR3 size: 13 residues. V lost 5 bases, J lost 5 bases, and 12 bases lay in between. Germline V gene data show CDR1 as SQVTM and CDR2 as ANQGSEA. CDR3: CSVQGMGNEKLFF. The CDR3, as DNA: TGCAGCGTTCAGGGCATGGGAAATGAAAAACTGTTTTTT. Full variable domain (outside the CDR3, taken from reference TRBV29-1 and TRBJ1-4): SAVISQKPSRDICQRGTSLTIQCQVDSQVTMMFWYRQQPGQSLTLIATANQGSEATYESGFVIDKFPISRPNLTFSTLTVSNMSPEDSSIYLCSVQGMGNEKLFFGSGTQLSVL.

V and J are TRBV20-1 and TRBJ2-5, with D perhaps being TRBD1 or TRBD2 (5 bases each). The CDR3 contains 14 residues. V was clipped by 6 bases and J by 6 bases, with 20 bases between them. CDR1 DFQATT and CDR2 SNEGSKA come from the germline V gene (reference sequence). The CDR3 sequence: CSAFGGPPTKTQYF. Here the CDR3 DNA reads TGCAGTGCGTTTGGGGGACCACCCACTAAGACCCAGTACTTC.

This chain joins TRBV28 and TRBJ2-7; 14 nucleotides align to TRBD2. The V gene end was trimmed by 5 bases and the J gene end by 0 bases; junction bases not matched to a gene: 3. The CDR3 contains 16 residues. CDR1 and CDR2 from the germline V gene are MDHEN and SYDVKM. The CDR3 DNA reads TGTGCCAGCAGTCTGACTAGCGGGGGGGCCTCCTACGAGCAGTACTTC. Translating it yields CASSLTSGGASYEQYF. The full variable domain, with the rest looked up from reference TRBV28 and TRBJ2-7, is DVKVTQSSRYLVKRTGEKVFLECVQDMDHENMFWYRQDPGLGLRLIYFSYDVKMKEKGDIPEGYSVSREKKERFSLILESASTNQTSMYLCASSLTSGGASYEQYFGPGTRLTVT.

This clonotype has a count of ten or more. This chain joins TRBV25-1 and TRBJ1-4, with D perhaps matching TRBD1 (5 bases). The CDR3 extends over 15 amino acids. V shed 7 bases and J shed 3 bases, with 15 bases lying between them. From germline, CDR1 is MGHDK and CDR2 SYGVNS. CDR3 protein: CASTTGGVSNEKLFF. The DNA of the CDR3 is TGTGCCAGCACCACCGGAGGGGTATCTAATGAAAAACTGTTTTTT.

This clonotype was detected many times. The genes are TRBV12-3 or TRBV12-4 and TRBJ1-5; no firm D call. The CDR3 contains 14 residues. Trimming removed 3 bases at V and 6 bases at J, with 12 bases between. DNA of the CDR3: TGTGCCAGCAGTTTCCCTGGTCCCGGTCAGCCCCAGCATTTT. Translation: CASSFPGPGQPQHF.

The gene calls are TRBV11-2 and TRBJ2-4; 8 bases align to TRBD2. This CDR3 spans 15 amino acids. Trimming at V came to 6 bases and at J to 1 base, leaving 5 bases not matched to a gene. Germline V CDR1 and CDR2: SGHAT, FQNNGV. CDR3 amino acids: CASSPGLEAKNIQYF. Here the CDR3 DNA reads TGTGCCAGCAGTCCGGGACTAGAGGCCAAAAACATTCAGTACTTC.

At least ten counts were recorded for this clonotype. The rearrangement joins TRBV20-1 to TRBJ2-7; the match to TRBD1 covers 8 bases. V lost 5 bases, J lost 4 bases, and 7 bases stayed unmatched. Germline lookup yields CDR1 DFQATT and CDR2 SNEGSKA (reference sequence). CDR3 length: 13 residues. Here the CDR3 reads CSAQQGVDYEQYF. CDR3 in DNA: TGCAGTGCTCAACAGGGGGTTGATTACGAGCAGTACTTC.

The chain couples TRBV7-2 to TRBJ2-1; TRBD2 agrees at 8 bases. The V gene end was trimmed by 4 bases and the J gene end by 8 bases; junction bases not matched to a gene: 13. The CDR3 has 16 amino acids. CDR1 is SGHTA and CDR2 is FQGNSA in the germline V gene. CDR3 sequence (DNA): TGTGCCAGCAGCTCCCTACGGGGGGGACGGGAGGATGAGCAGTTCTTC. As protein: CASSSLRGGREDEQFF. Full variable domain (outside the CDR3, taken from reference TRBV7-2 and TRBJ2-1): GAGVSQSPSNKVTEKGKDVELRCDPISGHTALYWYRQSLGQGLEFLIYFQGNSAPDKSGLPSDRFSAERTGGSVSTLTIQRTQQEDSAVYLCASSSLRGGREDEQFFGPGTRLTVL.

Only a few counts were recorded for this clonotype. The genes are TRBV6-1 and TRBJ2-5; possible D gene TRBD1, 6 bases. V was pared by 6 bases and J by 1 base, with 12 bases between. Germline CDR1 is MNHNS and CDR2 is SASEGT. The CDR3 is 14 amino acids. CDR3: CASRRDRSQETQYF. The CDR3 DNA reads TGTGCCAGCAGGAGAGACAGGTCCCAAGAGACCCAGTACTTC.